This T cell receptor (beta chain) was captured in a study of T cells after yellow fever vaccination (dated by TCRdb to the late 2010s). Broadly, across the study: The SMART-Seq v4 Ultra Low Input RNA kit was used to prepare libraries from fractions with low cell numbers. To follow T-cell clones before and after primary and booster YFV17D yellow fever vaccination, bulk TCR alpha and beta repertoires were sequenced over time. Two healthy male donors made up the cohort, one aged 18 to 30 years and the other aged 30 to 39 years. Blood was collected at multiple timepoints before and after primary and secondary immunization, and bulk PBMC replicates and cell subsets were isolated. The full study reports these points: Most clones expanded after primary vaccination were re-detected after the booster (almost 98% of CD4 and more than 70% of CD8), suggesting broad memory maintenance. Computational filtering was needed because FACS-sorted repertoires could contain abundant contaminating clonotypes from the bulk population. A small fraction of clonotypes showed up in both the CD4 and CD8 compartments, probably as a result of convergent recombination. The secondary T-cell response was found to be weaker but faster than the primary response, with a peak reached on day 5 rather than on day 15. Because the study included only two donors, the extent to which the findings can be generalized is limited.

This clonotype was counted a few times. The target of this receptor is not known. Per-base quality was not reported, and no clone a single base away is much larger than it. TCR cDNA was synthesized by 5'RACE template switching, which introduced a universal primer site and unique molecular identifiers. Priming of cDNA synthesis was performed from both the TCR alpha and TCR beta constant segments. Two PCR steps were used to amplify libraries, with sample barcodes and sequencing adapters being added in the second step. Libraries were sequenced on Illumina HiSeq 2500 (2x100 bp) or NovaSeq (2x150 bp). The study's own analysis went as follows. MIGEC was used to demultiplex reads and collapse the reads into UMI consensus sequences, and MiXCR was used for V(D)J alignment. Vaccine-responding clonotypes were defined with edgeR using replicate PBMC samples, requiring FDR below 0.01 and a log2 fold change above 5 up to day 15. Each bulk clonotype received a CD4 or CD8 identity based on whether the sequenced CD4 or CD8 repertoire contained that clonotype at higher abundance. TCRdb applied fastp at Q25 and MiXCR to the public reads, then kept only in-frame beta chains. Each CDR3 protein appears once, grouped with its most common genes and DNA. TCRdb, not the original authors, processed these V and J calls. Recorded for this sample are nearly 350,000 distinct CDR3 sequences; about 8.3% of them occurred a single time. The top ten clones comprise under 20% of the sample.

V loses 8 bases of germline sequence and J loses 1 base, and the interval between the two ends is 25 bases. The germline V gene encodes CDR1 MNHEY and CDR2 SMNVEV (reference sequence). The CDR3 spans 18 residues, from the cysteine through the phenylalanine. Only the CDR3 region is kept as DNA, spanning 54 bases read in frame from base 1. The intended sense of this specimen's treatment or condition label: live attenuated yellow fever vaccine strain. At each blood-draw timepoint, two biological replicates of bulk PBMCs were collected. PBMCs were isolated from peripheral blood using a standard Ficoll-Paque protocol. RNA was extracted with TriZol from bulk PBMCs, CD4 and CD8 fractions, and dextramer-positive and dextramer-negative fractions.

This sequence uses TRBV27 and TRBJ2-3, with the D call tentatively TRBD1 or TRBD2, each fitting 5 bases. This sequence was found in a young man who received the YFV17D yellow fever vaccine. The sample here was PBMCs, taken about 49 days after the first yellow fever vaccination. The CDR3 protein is CASASPRRGVWGTDTQYF. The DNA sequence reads TGTGCCAGCGCTTCCCCCAGGCGAGGGGTCTGGGGCACAGATACGCAGTATTTT.